The 7 T cell receptor beta chains in this list originate from one sample, sequenced in a study of identical twins. TCRdb re-called the 5' RACE reads through MiXCR, storing one row per CDR3 protein. This table holds over 200,000 distinct CDR3 sequences, roughly a tenth found once. Sequencing was done on a sample of memory (CD45RO+) T cells sorted from blood. The receptors originated from a woman aged 18-29 years in good health.

This clonotype was observed a few times. The V call is TRBV6-5, the J call TRBJ2-1; no clear D gene. Trimming took 6 bases from V and 5 from J, leaving 5 bases between them. The germline V gene encodes CDR1 MNHEY and CDR2 SVGAGI. CDR3 size: 11 residues. The CDR3 coding sequence is TGTGCCAGCAGCCATCACAATGAGCAGTTCTTC. Its translation: CASSHHNEQFF.

The sample holds many counts of this clonotype. The V gene is TRBV12-3 or TRBV12-4, the J gene TRBJ2-1; no definite D call. V lost 3 bases and J lost 7, with 16 bases in between. CDR3 length equals 15 residues. The CDR3 is CASSLWVSGVNEQFF. The CDR3 nucleotides are TGTGCCAGCAGTTTGTGGGTCTCCGGCGTGAATGAGCAGTTCTTC.

This clonotype was counted at least ten times. This chain links TRBV7-3 with TRBJ2-1, with D tentatively TRBD2 (5 bases). V dropped 5 bases and J dropped 0 bases, with 8 bases sitting between them. The length of the CDR3 is 14 residues. Germline V gives CDR1 SGHTA, CDR2 FQGTGA. The CDR3 here is CASSRGSSYNEQFF. In DNA, the CDR3 is TGTGCCAGCAGCCGGGGAAGCTCCTACAATGAGCAGTTCTTC.

In its sample, this clonotype was seen many times. The rearrangement joins TRBV28 to TRBJ2-6; unclear D gene. The V gene lost 3 bases and the J gene lost 0 bases, with 6 bases spanning the gap. The V gene's germline CDR1 is MDHEN and CDR2 SYDVKM. CDR3 length: 15 amino acids. CDR3 DNA sequence: TGTGCCAGCAGTTTTGAACACTCTGGGGCCAACGTCCTGACTTTC. Protein sequence: CASSFEHSGANVLTF.

In DNA, the CDR3 is TGCGCCAGCAGCTTGGCACTAACCGGTACTCAGTACTTC. This sequence encodes CASSLALTGTQYF. V and J are TRBV5-1 and TRBJ2-7; the D is unclear. With 0 bases removed from V and 10 bases from J, the gap between germline ends came to 14 bases. The CDR3 sequence is 13 residues long. Germline CDR1 and CDR2: SGHRS and YFSETQ.

This clonotype has at least ten counts. This sequence joins TRBV5-1 and TRBJ2-1; 13 bases fit TRBD2. CDR1 is SGHRS, CDR2 YFSETQ, per germline. CDR3 length: 15 amino acids. V shed 3 bases, J shed 9 bases, and the junction held 6 bases outside the gene matches. The chain's CDR3 is CASSSTSGGAGEQFF. Here the CDR3 DNA reads TGCGCCAGCAGCTCTACTAGCGGGGGGGCCGGTGAGCAGTTCTTC.

The V call is TRBV10-3, the J call TRBJ1-1; D is unresolved. Trimming took off 6 bases at V and 3 bases at J, with 8 bases between the two ends. This CDR3 has 12 amino acids. Germline values: CDR1 ENHRY, CDR2 SYGVKD. CDR3: CAIRDGDTEAFF. In nucleotides, the CDR3 is TGTGCCATCAGGGACGGCGACACTGAAGCTTTCTTT.